This record concerns one T cell receptor (beta chain) sequence. What it binds is not known. No patient had autoimmune disease or received systemic immunosuppression. Germline CDR1 is PRHDT and CDR2 is FYEKMQ (reference sequence). The CDR3 is made up of 14 amino acids. The trim removed 2 bases at V and 9 bases at J, leaving 6 bases unmatched. Profiling relied on immunoSEQ multiplex PCR, and the TCRdb table lists in-frame clones only, not all of them. In the table there are about 21,000 clones, about four fifths of which are singletons. The data belong to a study of OX40 agonist ivuxolimab in advanced cancers. Study-wide points: CD8+ T cells averaged more expanded clones than CD4+.

Source: CD4+ or CD8+ T cells sorted from blood, taken in a trial of the OX40 agonist ivuxolimab. The clonotype comes from an adult with an advanced solid tumor such as melanoma, head and neck, liver or kidney cancer. V and J are TRBV13 and TRBJ2-1, with 8 bases matching TRBD2. The CDR3 loop reads CASSLREGEAEQFF. The CDR3 coding sequence is TGTGCCAGCAGCTTACGGGAGGGTGAGGCTGAGCAGTTCTTC.